This T cell receptor beta chain was captured in a study of cytomegalovirus exposure and HLA in healthy donors. On the study more broadly: Among several hundred genotyped donors, 65% to 90% fell in the Caucasian-associated ancestry cluster.

Regarding this clone: Its cognate antigen is unknown.

Trimming cost V 0 bases and J 8 bases; bases outside gene matches: 4. The CDR3 extends over 14 amino acids. From germline, CDR1 is LNHDA and CDR2 SQIVND (reference sequence). A multiplex PCR was run with 60 Vbeta primers and 13 Jbeta primers. Sequencing used immunoSEQ multiplex PCR; TCRdb keeps in-frame clones, though not all of them. This repertoire shows 150,000 to 200,000 clones, approximately 80% found once; its top ten account for over 2.5%. Study observations and caveats: It was in a later analysis that TCR association rates were seen to vary by HLA locus, highest for DRB1 and lowest for HLA-C. Serostatus for CMV was the only available immune exposure information.

The chain links TRBV19 to TRBJ2-7; 10 bases map to TRBD1. This receptor was taken from a middle-aged woman in good health and CMV-seropositive. The sequencing input was PBMCs. DNA for the CDR3: TGTGCCAGTAGTATAGAAGGGGACAGGGGCCAGCAGTACTTC. Translating gives CASSIEGDRGQQYF.